Below, 23 T cell receptor beta chains from the same sample are listed, as sequenced in a study of CD8 T cells in Susac syndrome. RNA, at about 0.5 to 1 ug, was reverse transcribed with random hexamers. TCRdb independently ran MiXCR on the immunoSEQ multiplex PCR reads; one entry per CDR3 protein. The sample lists about 280,000 distinct CDR3 sequences; roughly 81% were seen once. The sequenced material came from CD8+ T cells from PBMCs. The source of these receptors is a human donor with multiple sclerosis.

J is TRBJ2-3 and V is TRBV7-9; 7 bases align to TRBD1. CDR1 and CDR2 (germline): SEHNR, FQNEAQ (reference sequence). The junction had 18 bases not matched to a gene; V was cut back by 4 bases and J by 2 bases. This CDR3 contains 19 residues. The CDR3 protein is CASSSLILRTGSPTDTQYF. CDR3 bases: TGTGCCAGCAGCTCATTGATACTAAGGACAGGATCCCCCACAGATACGCAGTATTTT.

The chain combines TRBV29-1 with TRBJ2-3; tentative D call: TRBD2 (5 bases). Trimming pared 1 base from V and 6 bases from J, leaving 17 bases between. Germline V gives CDR1 SQVTM, CDR2 ANQGSEA. The CDR3 contains 15 residues. For the CDR3, the DNA is TGCAGCGTTGAAGTAGAAGGCGGGTGGAGGGATACGCAGTATTTT. Translated, it gives CSVEVEGGWRDTQYF.

The chain has TRBV6-2 or TRBV6-3 and TRBJ2-1; 13 bases map to TRBD2. V lost 7 bases and J lost 7; bases outside the gene matches: 7. Germline CDR1 and CDR2: MNHEY and SVGEGT. This CDR3 is 15 amino acids long. The CDR3 is CASTLLAGGPNEQFF. The CDR3 region has the DNA TGTGCCAGCACCCTACTAGCGGGAGGGCCGAATGAGCAGTTCTTC.

The chain couples TRBV16 to TRBJ2-7; 7 bases align to TRBD1. This CDR3 has 14 amino acids. Germline assignment: CDR1 KGHSY and CDR2 FQNENV. The ends lost 0 bases at V and 5 bases at J; junction bases unmatched: 4. CDR3 in DNA: TGTGCCAGCAGCCAATCCTACAGGGGAAACGAGCAGTACTTC. Translated, it gives CASSQSYRGNEQYF.

This clonotype was seen a single time. V gene TRBV4-1 combines with J gene TRBJ2-2; D unclear. The CDR3 runs 15 residues. CDR1 is MGHRA, CDR2 YSYEKL, per germline. The V end was cut by 0 bases, the J end by 0 bases, with 5 bases between. For the CDR3, the DNA is TGCGCCAGCAGCCAAGAATTCGCGAACACCGGGGAGCTGTTTTTT. Protein sequence: CASSQEFANTGELFF.

The chain links TRBV9 to TRBJ2-5, with 7 bases matching TRBD2. The ends lost 3 bases at V and 0 bases at J; junction bases unmatched: 5. The CDR3 runs 15 residues. Germline loops: CDR1 SGDLS, CDR2 YYNGEE. In DNA form, the CDR3 reads TGTGCCAGCAGCGAGGAGCGGGGATACCAAGAGACCCAGTACTTC. Residues: CASSEERGYQETQYF.

The V and J genes are TRBV3-1 and TRBJ1-1, with 11 bases fitting TRBD1. V gave up 1 base and J gave up 4 bases; unmatched junction bases: 20. This CDR3 region has 21 residues. The V gene's germline CDR1 is LGHDT and CDR2 YNNKEL (reference sequence). The CDR3 spells CASSQVSVPGQGAKGFTEAFF. The CDR3 nucleotides read TGTGCCAGCAGCCAAGTCTCAGTCCCCGGACAGGGGGCGAAAGGATTCACTGAAGCTTTCTTT.

V and J are TRBV7-9 and TRBJ1-6; 7 positions agree with TRBD1. CDR3 length: 14 amino acids. J was trimmed by 9 bases and V by 2 bases; bases with no gene match: 4. The germline V gene encodes CDR1 SEHNR and CDR2 FQNEAQ (reference sequence). The CDR3 DNA follows: TGTGCCAGCAGCTTACCAGGGGGAATTTCACCCCTCCACTTT. The encoded protein is CASSLPGGISPLHF.

V usage is TRBV12-3 or TRBV12-4 and J usage is TRBJ2-7; tentative D call: TRBD1 (5 bases). V lost 2 bases and J 2 bases, leaving 13 bases between the germline ends. There are 15 residues in the CDR3. The CDR3 DNA follows: TGTGCCAGCAGTTTATTAGGCAGGGTCGCCTACGAGCAGTACTTC. Encoded protein: CASSLLGRVAYEQYF.

This CDR3 is CARGQLKAFF. The CDR3 DNA reads as TGTGCCAGGGGACAGCTGAAAGCTTTCTTT. The rearrangement joins TRBV2 to TRBJ1-1; 7 nucleotides match TRBD1. This CDR3 is built from 10 residues. Per germline, CDR1 SNHLY and CDR2 FYNNEI. With V trimmed by 9 bases and J by 9 bases, 4 bases remained unmatched.

As concerns this clonotype: One junction end does not reproduce the germline sequence, and a read error may be involved. The V gene is TRBV14, the J gene TRBJ2-1, with D hard to call. Germline loops: CDR1 SGHDN, CDR2 FVKESK. The CDR3 totals 15 residues. As DNA, the CDR3 is TGTGCCAGCGGCCAATATCCGAGCTCCTACAATGAGCAGTTCTTC. Amino acids: CASGQYPSSYNEQFF.

This rearrangement joins TRBV20-1 to TRBJ2-2, with 10 bases aligning to TRBD2. The ends lost 7 bases at V and 6 bases at J; junction bases unmatched: 5. The length of the CDR3 is 13 residues. CDR1 is DFQATT and CDR2 is SNEGSKA in the germline V gene (reference sequence). CDR3 loop: CSGLAGESGELFF. The DNA of the CDR3 is TGCAGTGGGCTAGCGGGAGAATCCGGGGAGCTGTTTTTT.

This clonotype was seen only once. The rearrangement uses TRBV28 and TRBJ1-6, with a tentative D call TRBD1 (5 bases). The V and J ends lost 2 bases and 10 bases respectively, with 12 bases between them. This CDR3 is built from 14 residues. CDR1 and CDR2 (germline): MDHEN, SYDVKM. CDR3 nucleotides: TGTGCCAGCAGTTTAAACAGGCTTTTATCACCCCTCCACTTT. It encodes CASSLNRLLSPLHF.

This sequence joins TRBV10-2 and TRBJ1-2; TRBD1 matches 11 bases. Germline CDR1 and CDR2: WSHSY and SAAADI. The CDR3 is 15 residues long. With V trimmed by 5 bases and J by 7 bases, 9 bases remained unmatched. The CDR3 nucleotides read TGCGCCAGCAGTCATTCCCGGACAGGGGGCTCTGGCTACACCTTC. Its translation: CASSHSRTGGSGYTF.

The chain combines TRBV28 with TRBJ1-2, with TRBD1 matching over 8 bases. CDR3 length: 15 amino acids. The trim removed 5 bases at V and 7 bases at J, leaving 12 bases unmatched. Germline CDR1 is MDHEN and CDR2 is SYDVKM. This CDR3 is CASSQRQGMLTGYTF. The CDR3 DNA sequence: TGTGCCAGCAGTCAGCGACAGGGGATGCTTACTGGCTACACCTTC.

This sequence joins TRBV18 and TRBJ2-7; the match to TRBD1 covers 10 bases. The CDR3 sequence is 15 residues long. The germline CDR1 and CDR2 sequences are KGHSH and LQKENI. The ends lost 5 bases at V and 4 bases at J; junction bases unmatched: 8. Here the CDR3 reads CASSESGTGVYEQYF. DNA of the CDR3: TGTGCCAGCTCAGAATCCGGGACAGGGGTTTACGAGCAGTACTTC.

The chain has TRBV7-9 and TRBJ2-3, with 10 bases aligning to TRBD2. Germline V gives CDR1 SEHNR, CDR2 FQNEAQ (reference sequence). Trimming took 2 bases from V and 1 from J; bases not matched to a gene: 9. CDR3 length equals 18 residues. DNA of the CDR3: TGTGCCAGCAGCTTAACAGCGGGAGGGCCGGGGGGCACAGATACGCAGTATTTT. Protein sequence: CASSLTAGGPGGTDTQYF.

The rearrangement uses TRBV5-1 and TRBJ2-7; no clear D. The CDR3 contains 12 residues. The V gene lost 0 bases and the J gene lost 6 bases, with 7 bases spanning the gap. Germline lookup yields CDR1 SGHRS and CDR2 YFSETQ. The CDR3 reads CASSLGSTEQYF. The CDR3 DNA is TGCGCCAGCAGCTTGGGGAGTACCGAGCAGTACTTC.

The chain recombines TRBV27 with TRBJ2-3; 9 positions match TRBD1. The CDR3 spans 16 residues. Germline V gene lookup returns CDR1 MNHEY and CDR2 SMNVEV (reference sequence). V gave up 3 bases and J gave up 4 bases; unmatched junction bases: 8. In nucleotides, the CDR3 is TGTGCCAGCAGTTTCGGGCCGGGGACAGGGTCAGATACGCAGTATTTT. Translation: CASSFGPGTGSDTQYF.

The chain recombines TRBV6-2 or TRBV6-3 with TRBJ2-1, with D uncertain. The germline V gene encodes CDR1 MNHEY and CDR2 SVGEGT. The CDR3 has 13 residues. Trimming cost V 7 bases and J 7 bases, with 14 bases left between them. The CDR3 nucleotides read TGTGCCAGCACCGGTCCAGCGTGGAATGAGCAGTTCTTC. Translated: CASTGPAWNEQFF.

The chain employs TRBV6-5 and TRBJ2-2; no clear D. V gave up 0 bases and J gave up 5 bases, with 13 bases separating them. The CDR3 extends over 16 amino acids. Germline V gives CDR1 MNHEY, CDR2 SVGAGI. The CDR3 nucleotides read TGTGCCAGCAGTTACTCGACGGCCAGTGGGACCGGGGAGCTGTTTTTT. As protein: CASSYSTASGTGELFF.

This chain links TRBV4-2 with TRBJ2-7; D is undetermined. This CDR3 has 12 amino acids. V was trimmed by 0 bases and J by 7 bases, leaving 7 bases between them. Germline loops: CDR1 LGHNA, CDR2 YNFKEQ. CDR3 amino acids: CASSQDRREQYF. In DNA form, the CDR3 reads TGTGCCAGCAGCCAAGATCGGCGTGAGCAGTACTTC.

This sequence joins TRBV5-1 and TRBJ1-1; D gene ambiguous. The V end was cut by 4 bases, the J end by 1 base, with 11 bases between. The germline CDR1 and CDR2 sequences are SGHRS and YFSETQ. This CDR3 comprises 14 residues. The CDR3 is CASSLGWGNTEAFF. Written as DNA, the CDR3 is TGCGCCAGCAGCCTGGGCTGGGGGAACACTGAAGCTTTCTTT.